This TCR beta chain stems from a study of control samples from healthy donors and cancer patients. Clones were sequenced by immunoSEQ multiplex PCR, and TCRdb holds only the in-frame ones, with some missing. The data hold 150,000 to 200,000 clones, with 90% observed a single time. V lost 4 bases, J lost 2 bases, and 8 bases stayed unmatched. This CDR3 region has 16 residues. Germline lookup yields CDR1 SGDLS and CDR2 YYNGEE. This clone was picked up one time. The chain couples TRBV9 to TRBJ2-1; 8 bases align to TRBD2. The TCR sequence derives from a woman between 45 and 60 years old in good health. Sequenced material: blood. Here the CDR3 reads CASSPSGGRAYNEQFF. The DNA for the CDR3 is TGTGCCAGCAGCCCCAGCGGGGGCCGCGCCTACAATGAGCAGTTCTTC.